The following is a T cell receptor (beta chain) sequence with its context. Its antigen remains unknown. Sequencing used immunoSEQ multiplex PCR; TCRdb keeps in-frame clones, though not all of them. The repertoire holds 15,000 or so clones, with over 60% as singletons. The record originates from a study of ipilimumab plus nivolumab after autologous stem cell transplantation. Study as a whole: Typical patient got a handful of ipilimumab doses and about eight nivolumab doses (median). The DLBCL group included primary refractory and relapsed cases. Study-level findings and limits: Authors suggest TCR repertoire, Treg phenotype and gut microbiota support further study.

Germline CDR1 reads MGHRA; CDR2 reads YSYEKL. V was shortened by 6 bases and J by 9 bases, with 15 bases between the two germline ends. CDR3 length equals 14 residues. Checkpoint therapy with ipilimumab 1 mg/kg began 14 to 28 days after transplant. This receptor was obtained from a male donor with diffuse large B-cell lymphoma. The chain employs TRBV4-1 and TRBJ1-6, with D hard to call. This specimen consisted of PBMCs, obtained in a trial of ipilimumab plus nivolumab as post-transplant consolidation. The CDR3 DNA reads as TGCGCCAGCAGGTCGACCACGACCGCTTCACCCCTCCACTTT. Translation gives CASRSTTTASPLHF.